What follows describes a single T cell receptor beta chain. It has no known antigen specificity. Qualities for individual bases were not recorded, and no much larger clone is one base off. Library method: the immunoSEQ multiplex PCR assay. Following the manufacturer's protocol, the hsTCRB Kit was used to amplify rearranged TCR beta chain sequences. TCRB libraries were sequenced on an Illumina MiSeq. In the source study's methods: The kit vendor's proprietary platform handled demultiplexing, trimming and gene mapping. Imported from immuneACCESS, the table was reduced by TCRdb to in-frame sequences with V and J called. These copies leave out some clones; in studies compared against another copy, an unresolved V gene accounts for under half, and the cause of the remainder is not known. That table supplies the V and J calls and clone size; D and trimming were determined from the DNA. For this sample the table gives tens of thousands of clones, of which just under 95% were detected only once. In total, the top ten clones hold over 15% of the sample.

This sample was taken from a study of a mutant IDH1 vaccine in newly diagnosed glioma (dated by TCRdb to the early 2020s). For context, the study as a whole: Of the approximately 30 treated patients, around 62% were male and approximately 40% were female, and a mean age of roughly 41 years was recorded. Six visits were used for peripheral blood collection: V03 (baseline), V05, V07, V10, V12 and V13. For exploratory analyses, 25 to 30 treated patients had longitudinal TCRB deep sequencing done wherever samples were available. Prior to enrollment, standard therapy consisting of radiotherapy alone, temozolomide alone, or radiochemotherapy with temozolomide had been administered to patients, with the combination being received by most patients.

Results the study describes overall, beyond this receptor: Changes in the top peripheral T cell clonotypes picked up by TCRB sequencing did not appear to be linked to pseudoprogression. The authors stated that sample limitations prevented analyses of patient blood samples from being reproduced. Immune responses induced by the vaccine were seen in 90% to 95% of patients across multiple MHC alleles. Selection of PBMC samples for TCRB deep sequencing was based on availability.

The CDR1 and CDR2 encoded by the germline V gene (reference sequence) are GTSNPN and SVGIG. Trimming takes 0 bases off V and 2 bases off J; junction bases not matched to a gene: 20. The CDR3, cysteine through phenylalanine, is 23 amino acids long. Only CDR3 DNA is held: 69 bases, read in frame from base 1. The meaning of the sample's time point label: baseline, week 1 (first vaccination visit). What the treatment or condition label conveys for this sample: pre-vaccination baseline after standard-of-care therapy. Donors had newly diagnosed WHO grade 3 or 4 IDH1-mutant astrocytomas with loss of nuclear ATRX. The samples were drawn from NOA16, a multicentre, single-arm, open-label phase I trial in Germany that tested a mutant IDH1 peptide vaccine in humans for the first time. Visit V03 blood draws served as the baseline sample for immunogenicity testing. Genomic DNA for TCRB sequencing was extracted from EDTA blood using the DNeasy Blood and Tissue Kit.

The TCR was taken from a man between 18 and 29 years old with glioma. The material was PBMCs, obtained from a glioma patient treated with radiotherapy, temozolomide or both. The rearranged segments are TRBV30 and TRBJ2-6, with 12 bases aligning to TRBD1. The nucleotides read TGTGCCTGGAGTGTACTTTGGGCCAGAGACCGGGGACAGGGGGCAACTGGGGCCAACGTCCTGACTTTC. Translation gives CAWSVLWARDRGQGATGANVLTF.